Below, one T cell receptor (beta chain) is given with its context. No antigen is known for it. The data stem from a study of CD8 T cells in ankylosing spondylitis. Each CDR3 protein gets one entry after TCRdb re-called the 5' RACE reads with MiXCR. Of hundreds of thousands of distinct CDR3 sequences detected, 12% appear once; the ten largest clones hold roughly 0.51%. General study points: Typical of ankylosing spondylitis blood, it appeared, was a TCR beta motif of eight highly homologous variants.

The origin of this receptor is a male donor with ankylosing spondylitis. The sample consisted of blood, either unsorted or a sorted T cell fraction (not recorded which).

The CDR3 here is CASSYSKRSGNTIYF. For the CDR3, the DNA is TGTGCCAGCAGTTACTCCAAGCGCTCTGGAAACACCATATATTTT. The V and J genes are TRBV6-5 and TRBJ1-3; D gene unclear. V shed 0 bases and J shed 0 bases, with 6 bases lying between them. The CDR3 is made up of 15 amino acids. From germline, CDR1 is MNHEY and CDR2 SVGAGI.